A single T cell receptor beta chain is shown here with its context. This CDR3 is built from 14 residues. These data belong to a study of blood T cell repertoires in COVID-19. Per the original methods: How many nucleated cells were present was estimated from reference gene primer amplification. Method: immunoSEQ multiplex PCR; TCRdb's copy keeps in-frame clones and lacks some. The V and J calls and clone size come from that table; D and trimming were worked out from the DNA. The table has some 120,000 clones, over 85% seen once; the top ten hold around 3.8%. This TCR derives from a man aged 50-59 years with active COVID-19. The sequencing input was peripheral blood. The chain is built from TRBV21-1 and TRBJ2-1; TRBD2 is the table's D call, not checked against the DNA. TRBV21-1 is assigned pseudogene status. CDR3 sequence (DNA): TGTGCCAGCTTGATAGCGGGAGTGTACAATGAGCAGTTCTTC. It codes for CASLIAGVYNEQFF.